This entry features one T cell receptor (beta chain) sequence. Its matching antigen is unknown. The data derive from a study of OX40 agonist ivuxolimab in advanced cancers. Overall study context: Antecedent anti-PD-1, anti-PD-L1 or anti-CTLA-4 therapy was permissible, with approximately 44% having received some.

Looked up from germline, CDR1 is SGHRS and CDR2 is YFSETQ. CDR3 size: 17 residues. Trimming at V came to 0 bases and at J to 3 bases, leaving 10 bases not matched to a gene. Study-wide points: Among the least clonally expanded were partial responders at 0.1-3.0 mg/kg.

If patients had autoimmune disease history or systemic immunosuppression, they were excluded. Blood samples were obtained at baseline, cycle 4 day 1, and cycle 7 day 1. TCRdb's table, derived via immunoSEQ multiplex PCR, lists solely in-frame clones and lacks some. The table lists 58,000 or so clones, roughly 84% of them singletons. The chain combines TRBV5-1 with TRBJ1-1; TRBD1 matches at 8 bases. The TCR was taken from an adult with an advanced solid tumor such as melanoma, head and neck, liver or kidney cancer. Source: CD4+ or CD8+ T cells sorted from blood, taken in a trial of the OX40 agonist ivuxolimab. CDR3 nucleotides: TGCGCCAGCAGCTTGGGTCTGGGGCAGGGGGCGGACACTGAAGCTTTCTTT. Translation: CASSLGLGQGADTEAFF.